What follows describes a single T cell receptor (beta chain). The antigen it recognizes is unknown. Nothing much larger sits one base from this clone, and base qualities are not available. The data stem from a study of T cell repertoires in cytomegalovirus infection (dated by TCRdb to 2018 to 2020). In terms of the full investigation: The peptide stimulations were aimed at well-studied HLA-B-restricted epitopes as well as recently identified HLA-C-restricted CMV epitopes, whose presentation resists viral immunomodulation. The HLA type of each donor mattered for the analysis, because public TCR beta signatures pointed to carriage of CMV infection along with the matching HLA type. Here is what the overall study found, with its caveats: In the ex vivo response, HLA-C-restricted CMV-specific TCR beta clonotypes were dominant, and in two of eight donors the single most frequent clonotype came from this HLA-C-restricted group. Cumulative frequency of public TCR beta family members discriminated carriers of CMV infection plus the relevant HLA type in this cohort and an independent roughly 320-donor cohort.

CDR1 and CDR2, looked up from the germline V gene, are LGHNA and YNFKEQ. Its CDR3 holds 17 amino acids, cysteine through phenylalanine. Only CDR3 DNA remains: 51 bases, in frame from the first base. Trimming takes 4 bases off V and 3 bases off J; junction bases not matched to a gene: 15. The treatment or condition label of this sample denotes: in vitro stimulation with specific CMV peptide epitopes to enrich CMV-specific T cells. This sample was sequenced with an Illumina HiSeq 1500. The public reads were quality trimmed at Q25 with fastp and then assembled into clones with MiXCR by TCRdb, keeping productive beta chains. CDR3 protein sequences are deduplicated, and each keeps its most common genes and DNA. The sample table records hundreds of thousands of distinct CDR3 sequences; roughly 28% of these occur just once. The ten top clones hold 20% of the sample.

Sequencing was performed on cultured PBMCs, taken from culture after CMV antigen stimulation. This TCR was sampled from a human donor in good health (CMV status not recorded). Some clones in this sample may be carry-over from other donors' samples. The chain employs TRBV4-2 and TRBJ2-7; TRBD2 agrees with 7 junctional bases. The sequence in DNA is TGTGCCAGCAGCCTGGGGAAGGAGCGGGGAGGGGTCTACGAGCAGTACTTC. Its translation reads: CASSLGKERGGVYEQYF.